The T cell receptor (beta chain) described here comes from a study of T cells in Graves' hyperthyroidism and ophthalmopathy. Amplification targeted TCR beta CDR3 regions from RNA transcripts. In the first-round RT-PCR of the TCR CDR3, the HTBI primer set was used. TCRdb redid the calling of the multiplex PCR reads with MiXCR, one entry per CDR3 protein. The repertoire holds some 140,000 distinct CDR3 sequences, less than 25% seen once, with 60% to 80% in the top ten. This CDR3 is 16 amino acids long. V lost 2 bases to trimming and J lost 2 bases, with 13 bases between them. The table lists this clonotype with many counts.

V gene TRBV12-3 or TRBV12-4 combines with J gene TRBJ1-5, with TRBD1 as a possible D gene (5 bases). The origin of this receptor is a woman aged 45-65 years with Graves' hyperthyroidism that later progressed to Graves' ophthalmopathy. The material sequenced was blood. CDR3: CASSLQGTSGNQPQHF. The CDR3 bases are TGTGCCAGCAGTTTACAGGGCACATCGGGCAATCAGCCCCAGCATTTT.